Described below is a single T cell receptor beta chain sequence and its context. What it binds is not known. Germline-derived CDR1 and CDR2 are SGHAT and FQNNGV. V gave up 1 base and J gave up 0 bases; unmatched junction bases: 14. The CDR3 totals 19 residues. The sample is drawn from a study of CD8+CD57+ T cells in acquired aplastic anemia. Study details: The sorted CD4+ and CD8+ cells yielded an average approximately 3 ug of DNA.

For sequencing, patients were chosen who had shown expansion of CD8+CD57+ cells by flow cytometry. Points from the study as a whole: Common to patients and controls were roughly 30 CD8+ CDR3 sequences.

Genomic DNA, the template, was used for profiling of the TCR beta VDJ and CDR3. TCRdb re-called the reads through MiXCR, storing one row per CDR3 protein. The sample yields 150,000 to 170,000 distinct CDR3 sequences, just over 50% seen once. The clonotype comes from a human donor with aplastic anemia. J is TRBJ1-2 and V is TRBV11-2, with TRBD1 matching 7 bases. The sequencing input was sorted CD4+, CD8+, or CD8+CD57+ T cells (not recorded which) from PBMCs. The CDR3 here is CASSLGTSSRGMTNYGYTF. Written as DNA, the CDR3 is TGTGCCAGCAGCTTAGGTACGAGTAGCAGGGGGATGACTAACTATGGCTACACCTTC.